These 20 T cell receptor beta chains share one sample of origin, sequenced in a study of blood T cell repertoires in COVID-19. Assay used: immunoSEQ multiplex PCR; TCRdb lists only in-frame clones, some missing. The table records 180,000 or so clones, just over 85% of them present only once. The sequencing input was peripheral blood. The receptor set was obtained from a man aged 55 to 69 with acute or convalescent COVID-19.

This clone was counted once. The rearrangement joins TRBV2 to TRBJ1-6, with no clear D. CDR1 SNHLY and CDR2 FYNNEI come from the germline V gene. The CDR3 is 15 residues long. Trimming left V 2 bases short and J 7 bases short, with 12 bases between. This CDR3 reads CASSELARLNSPLHF. The CDR3 nucleotides read TGTGCCAGCAGTGAATTGGCCAGGTTAAATTCACCCCTCCACTTT.

The genes are TRBV2 and TRBJ1-1; TRBD1 matches 10 bases. From germline, CDR1 is SNHLY and CDR2 FYNNEI. V gave up 5 bases and J gave up 4 bases; unmatched junction bases: 7. The CDR3 covers 15 residues. The CDR3 nucleotides are TGTGCCAGCAGTTTCTCGGACAGGGGGGTCACTGAAGCTTTCTTT. This gives the protein CASSFSDRGVTEAFF.

The chain combines TRBV3-1 (or the pseudogene TRBV3-2) with TRBJ1-2; 7 nucleotides agree with TRBD1. Unmatched junction bases numbered 5, after V lost 3 bases and J lost 4 bases. Germline CDR1 is LGHDT and CDR2 is YNNKEL (reference sequence). The CDR3 is 14 amino acids. The chain's CDR3 is CASSHPTGAYGYTF. The DNA for the CDR3 is TGTGCCAGCAGCCATCCTACAGGGGCCTATGGCTACACCTTC.

The V call is TRBV18, the J call TRBJ1-2; D ambiguous. The length of the CDR3 is 17 residues. The germline V and J ends were trimmed by 0 bases and 4 bases, with 18 bases remaining between them. The germline V gene has CDR1 KGHSH and CDR2 LQKENI. CDR3 sequence (DNA): TGTGCCAGCTCACCACCCGTCGGCAGGCCTAATCTCTATGGCTACACCTTC. Amino acids: CASSPPVGRPNLYGYTF.

In this sample, this clone turned up a few times. The chain joins TRBV29-1 to TRBJ2-6; TRBD2 is a possible D gene (6 bases). The CDR3 has 14 amino acids. Germline V gene sequence: CDR1 SQVTM, CDR2 ANQGSEA. The V gene lost 4 bases and the J gene lost 4 bases, with 11 bases spanning the gap. CDR3 nucleotide sequence: TGCAGCGTTGTGGGGGGAGCCGGGGCCAACGTCCTGACTTTC. It yields the protein CSVVGGAGANVLTF.

This clone showed up just a few times. The rearrangement links TRBV14 to TRBJ2-1; 9 nucleotides agree with TRBD2. The CDR3 has 17 residues. Looked up from germline, CDR1 is SGHDN and CDR2 is FVKESK. V gave up 2 bases and J gave up 6 bases; unmatched junction bases: 11. CDR3 sequence: CASSQLRVGTSPNEQFF. The CDR3 nucleotides are TGTGCCAGCAGCCAATTGCGGGTGGGGACTAGCCCCAATGAGCAGTTCTTC.

CDR3 bases: TGTGCCACCAGCCGACAGGATGAAGCTTTCTTT. It codes for CATSRQDEAFF. The chain couples TRBV24-1 to TRBJ1-1; TRBD1 might be the D (6 bases). Germline V CDR1 and CDR2: KGHDR, SFDVKD. The CDR3 has 11 amino acids. V was cut by 7 bases and J by 7 bases, with 9 bases left in between.

The V and J genes are TRBV21-1 and TRBJ1-4. TRBV21-1 is tagged as a pseudogene. This CDR3 has 19 amino acids. The CDR3 sequence is CASSKKLWDLADANEKLFF. Written as DNA, the CDR3 is TGTGCCAGCAGCAAAAAATTATGGGACCTAGCGGACGCTAATGAAAAACTGTTTTTT.

This sequence joins TRBV1 and TRBJ2-1; the table's D call, TRBD2, was not checked against the DNA. TRBV1 is a documented pseudogene. This CDR3 has 20 amino acids. The CDR3 region is CTSSQGRGLAGDKVCNEQFF. CDR3 coding DNA: TGCACCAGCAGCCAGGGGCGAGGGCTAGCGGGAGACAAGGTTTGCAATGAGCAGTTCTTC.

The rearrangement uses TRBV27 and TRBJ1-2; D perhaps matches TRBD1 (5 bases). The CDR3 runs to 13 residues. V was clipped by 8 bases and J by 6 bases, with 16 bases between them. Germline lookup yields CDR1 MNHEY and CDR2 SMNVEV (reference sequence). This CDR3 reads CASSLRGTHGYTF. In nucleotides, the CDR3 is TGTGCCAGCTCGTTGCGGGGGACCCATGGCTACACCTTC.

The chain combines TRBV7-9 with TRBJ1-2, with TRBD1 identical over 9 bases. The trim removed 5 bases at V and 7 bases at J, leaving 8 bases unmatched. Germline V CDR1 and CDR2: SEHNR, FQNEAQ (reference sequence). The length of the CDR3 is 14 residues. Here the CDR3 reads CASSTGTGRVGYTF. The CDR3 coding sequence is TGTGCCAGCAGCACAGGGACAGGGAGGGTTGGCTACACCTTC.

Only one count was recorded for this clone. The chain is built from TRBV2 and TRBJ2-7; D is possibly TRBD2 (5 bases). CDR3 size: 13 residues. The ends were cut back, 3 bases at V and 4 bases at J, with 10 bases in the middle. Germline V gene sequence: CDR1 SNHLY, CDR2 FYNNEI. The CDR3, as DNA: TGTGCCAGCAGTGACCAACTAGGGTACGAGCAGTACTTC. Protein product: CASSDQLGYEQYF.

The chain combines TRBV4-1 with TRBJ2-1, with 10 positions matching TRBD2. Germline V gives CDR1 MGHRA, CDR2 YSYEKL. The trim removed 3 bases at V and 7 bases at J, leaving 3 bases unmatched. The CDR3 contains 14 residues. CDR3 loop: CASSHPLAGNEQFF. Here the CDR3 DNA reads TGCGCCAGCAGCCACCCACTAGCGGGGAATGAGCAGTTCTTC.

The V call is TRBV5-8, the J call TRBJ1-2; D not resolved. Trimming took off 6 bases at V and 1 base at J, with 10 bases between the two ends. The length of the CDR3 is 13 residues. Germline V CDR1 and CDR2: SGHTS, YDEGEE. This CDR3 is CASTRGYNYGYTF. The CDR3 nucleotides are TGTGCCAGCACCCGAGGGTATAACTATGGCTACACCTTC.

This chain connects TRBV4-1 to TRBJ2-1; 10 bases align to TRBD2. From germline, CDR1 is MGHRA and CDR2 YSYEKL. This CDR3 is 16 amino acids long. V trimming: 0 bases; J trimming: 6 bases; junction bases outside the gene matches: 5. CDR3 nucleotides: TGCGCCAGCAGCCAAGAATCGGCTAGCGGGAGCAATGAGCAGTTCTTC. Translation gives CASSQESASGSNEQFF.

This sequence joins TRBV10-3 and TRBJ1-6; 7 bases line up with TRBD1. The ends lost 5 bases at V and 10 bases at J; junction bases unmatched: 11. The germline CDR1 and CDR2 sequences are ENHRY and SYGVKD. The CDR3 loop spans 15 amino acids. The CDR3 nucleotides read TGTGCCATCAGTCCAACAGGGGTGGAATGGTCACCCCTCCACTTT. This encodes CAISPTGVEWSPLHF.

The chain joins TRBV5-1 to TRBJ2-3; D gene uncertain. CDR3 length: 13 amino acids. Trimming pared 2 bases from V and 4 bases from J, leaving 8 bases between. The germline gives CDR1 SGHRS, CDR2 YFSETQ. CDR3 nucleotide sequence: TGCGCCAGCAGCTTACAAGCGCCAGATACGCAGTATTTT. Translated, it gives CASSLQAPDTQYF.

This chain joins TRBV4-2 and TRBJ2-5; TRBD2 aligns across 12 bases. J lost 2 bases, V lost 4 bases, and 2 bases had no gene match. The V gene's germline CDR1 is LGHNA and CDR2 YNFKEQ. The CDR3 is made up of 15 amino acids. The CDR3: CASSPSGREQETQYF. The DNA of the CDR3 is TGTGCCAGCAGCCCTAGCGGGAGGGAGCAAGAGACCCAGTACTTC.

The gene calls are TRBV9 and TRBJ1-6; the match to TRBD1 covers 9 bases. The ends lost 1 base at V and 10 bases at J; junction bases unmatched: 6. Germline assignment: CDR1 SGDLS and CDR2 YYNGEE. The CDR3 sequence is 15 residues long. For the CDR3, the DNA is TGTGCCAGCAGCGTAACCGGGACAGGGACCTCACCCCTCCACTTT. Its translation is CASSVTGTGTSPLHF.

This sequence joins TRBV7-9 and TRBJ2-1; D is ambiguous. Germline V gives CDR1 SEHNR, CDR2 FQNEAQ (reference sequence). The length of the CDR3 is 14 residues. V was trimmed by 5 bases and J by 10 bases, leaving 18 bases between them. The CDR3 is CASSLQHRVAEQFF. In DNA, the CDR3 is TGTGCCAGCAGCCTACAGCACCGAGTCGCAGAGCAGTTCTTC.